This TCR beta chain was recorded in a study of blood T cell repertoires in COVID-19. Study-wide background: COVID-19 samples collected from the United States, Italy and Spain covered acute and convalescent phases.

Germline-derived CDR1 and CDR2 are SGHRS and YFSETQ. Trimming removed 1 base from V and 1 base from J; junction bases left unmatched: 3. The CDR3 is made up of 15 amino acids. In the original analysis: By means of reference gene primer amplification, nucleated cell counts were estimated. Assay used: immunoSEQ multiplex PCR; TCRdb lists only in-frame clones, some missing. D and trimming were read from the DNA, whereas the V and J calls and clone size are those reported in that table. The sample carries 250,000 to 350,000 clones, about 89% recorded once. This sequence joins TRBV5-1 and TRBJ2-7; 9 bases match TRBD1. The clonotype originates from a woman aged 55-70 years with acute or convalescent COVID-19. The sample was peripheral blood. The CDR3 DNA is TGCGCCAGCAGCTTGTCCGGGACAGGGTCCTACGAGCAGTACTTC. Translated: CASSLSGTGSYEQYF.